This passage covers 9 T cell receptor beta chains from one sample sequenced in a study of blood T cell repertoires in COVID-19. Method: immunoSEQ multiplex PCR; TCRdb's copy keeps in-frame clones and lacks some. The data hold roughly 100,000 clones, with around 86% observed a single time. The sequencing sample was made of peripheral blood. The receptors shown here come from a human donor in a cohort sampled during active COVID-19.

V is TRBV27 and J is TRBJ2-7, with a weak D call TRBD2 (6 bases). Germline CDR1 is MNHEY and CDR2 is SMNVEV (reference sequence). The CDR3 extends over 12 amino acids. The germline V and J ends were trimmed by 8 bases and 3 bases, with 11 bases remaining between them. DNA for the CDR3: TGTGCCAGCTTGGCTAGCGACTACGAGCAGTACTTC. It codes for CASLASDYEQYF.

This clone appeared a few times. J is TRBJ1-1 and V is TRBV5-5, with D hard to call. CDR3 length: 13 amino acids. Trimming left V 0 bases short and J 10 bases short, with 13 bases between. Germline V CDR1 and CDR2: SGHKS, YYEKEE (reference sequence). CDR3 nucleotide sequence: TGTGCCAGCAGCTTGGGAGGCCGCGGAGGAGCTTTCTTT. Residues: CASSLGGRGGAFF.

Only a few counts were recorded for this clone. This rearrangement joins TRBV13 to TRBJ2-5, with a tentative D call TRBD1 (6 bases). Trimming pared 0 bases from V and 5 bases from J, leaving 13 bases between. Germline-derived CDR1 and CDR2 are PRHDT and FYEKMQ (reference sequence). This CDR3 has 15 residues. CDR3 DNA: TGTGCCAGCAGCTTAGGACAGGGAATTCGGGAGACCCAGTACTTC. Amino acid sequence: CASSLGQGIRETQYF.

This chain joins TRBV7-2 and TRBJ2-1; a weak D match, TRBD2 (6 bases). Germline CDR1 reads SGHTA; CDR2 reads FQGNSA. CDR3 length equals 18 residues. Trimming left V 2 bases short and J 3 bases short, with 20 bases between. CDR3 sequence: CASSLQNGRGVHYNEQFF. CDR3 DNA: TGTGCCAGCAGCTTACAGAACGGTCGCGGGGTCCACTACAATGAGCAGTTCTTC.

This clone was recorded only once. The genes are TRBV5-8 and TRBJ2-1, with TRBD1 matching over 12 bases. CDR3 size: 15 residues. In germline, CDR1 is SGHTS, CDR2 YDEGEE. V shed 5 bases and J 8 bases; nucleotides not matched to a gene: 8. CDR3 coding DNA: TGTGCCAGCAGTATACCGGGACAGGGGGCCGATGAGCAGTTCTTC. Encoded protein: CASSIPGQGADEQFF.

The chain employs TRBV11-2 and TRBJ2-1, with D uncertain. Trimming cost V 2 bases and J 7 bases, with 3 bases left between them. Germline CDR1 reads SGHAT; CDR2 reads FQNNGV. This CDR3 region has 11 residues. The CDR3 coding sequence is TGTGCCAGCAGCTTATTAAATGAGCAGTTCTTC. Its translation: CASSLLNEQFF.

The rearrangement joins TRBV28 to TRBJ1-4; a possible D gene is TRBD1 (6 bases). Germline values: CDR1 MDHEN, CDR2 SYDVKM. V was clipped by 5 bases and J by 8 bases, with 21 bases between them. This CDR3 region has 16 residues. CDR3 protein: CASSNRAMMKKEKLFF. The DNA of the CDR3 is TGTGCCAGCAGTAACAGGGCAATGATGAAAAAAGAAAAACTGTTTTTT.

The chain links TRBV6-6 to TRBJ2-7, with 10 bases matching TRBD1. J gave up 6 bases and V 5 bases, and 10 bases lay outside the gene matches. Germline V gene sequence: CDR1 MNHNY, CDR2 SVGAGI (reference sequence). The CDR3 is 15 amino acids. CDR3 amino acids: CASSPSTGGEGEQYF. For the CDR3, the DNA is TGTGCCAGCAGTCCCTCGACAGGGGGCGAGGGCGAGCAGTACTTC.

The chain is built from TRBV5-1 and TRBJ2-1; 8 bases are a match to TRBD2. Germline values: CDR1 SGHRS, CDR2 YFSETQ. Trimming at V came to 1 base and at J to 10 bases, leaving 10 bases not matched to a gene. CDR3 size: 15 residues. This CDR3 reads CASSLKAGDGGEQFF. The CDR3 DNA follows: TGCGCCAGCAGCTTGAAAGCGGGAGATGGGGGAGAGCAGTTCTTC.